The 16 T cell receptor beta chains presented below share a single source sample, sequenced in a study of T-cell reconstitution after alpha-beta-depleted transplantation in children. The TCRbeta library was prepared with unique molecular identifiers. TCRdb passed the PCR reads through MiXCR, listing each CDR3 protein once. Of 500,000 or so distinct CDR3 sequences in the sample, around 10% are singletons; the top ten hold about 14%. The source material was PBMCs, mostly from graft donor cells, sampled 180 days after TCRalphabeta/CD19-depleted stem cell transplant. The receptors originated from a female patient aged 2-15 years who had a stem cell transplant for aplastic anemia, so the T cells may come from the graft donor.

This clonotype has only a few counts. The J gene is TRBJ2-4, the V gene TRBV20-1; possibly TRBD1 or TRBD2 for D (5 bases each). The ends were cut back, 1 base at V and 1 base at J, with 17 bases in the middle. Germline-derived CDR1 and CDR2 are DFQATT and SNEGSKA (reference sequence). CDR3 length: 17 amino acids. The CDR3 region is CSARGGSGDAAKNIQYF. The CDR3 DNA sequence: TGCAGTGCTAGAGGGGGGTCTGGGGATGCGGCCAAAAACATTCAGTACTTC.

The chain joins TRBV12-3 or TRBV12-4 to TRBJ2-7; TRBD2 matches at 10 bases. The CDR3 length is 15 residues. The ends lost 3 bases at V and 2 bases at J; junction bases unmatched: 4. The CDR3 protein is CASSFRTSGTYEQYF. The DNA for the CDR3 is TGTGCCAGCAGTTTTCGGACTAGCGGAACCTACGAGCAGTACTTC.

Regarding this clonotype: Since a much larger clone is just one base distant, this may be a read error. V usage is TRBV12-3 or TRBV12-4 and J usage is TRBJ2-5; TRBD2 matches at 10 bases. With V trimmed by 2 bases and J by 5 bases, 8 bases remained unmatched. The CDR3 is made up of 16 amino acids. The CDR3 is CASSLSSGRGGETQYF. The CDR3 DNA follows: TGTGCCAGCAGTTTATCGAGCGGGAGGGGTGGGGAGACCCAGTACTTC.

This clonotype was observed many times. The chain joins TRBV27 to TRBJ2-3; 8 nucleotides line up with TRBD2. This CDR3 spans 14 amino acids. Germline trimming cut 8 bases from V and 1 base from J; bases unmatched to any gene: 5. Germline values: CDR1 MNHEY, CDR2 SMNVEV (reference sequence). The CDR3 is CASLGLGRTDTQYF. The CDR3 DNA sequence: TGTGCCAGCTTGGGACTAGGCCGCACAGATACGCAGTATTTT.

The V and J genes are TRBV29-1 and TRBJ2-5; D remains ambiguous. The CDR3 runs to 12 residues. Germline V gene data show CDR1 as SQVTM and CDR2 as ANQGSEA. V was shortened by 4 bases and J by 9 bases, with 15 bases between the two germline ends. CDR3 loop: CSVGPPRVAQYF. Written as DNA, the CDR3 is TGCAGCGTTGGACCACCAAGAGTGGCCCAGTACTTC.

This clonotype was seen only a few times. The chain joins TRBV5-5 to TRBJ2-3; D perhaps matches TRBD2 (7 bases). Germline V lookup: CDR1 SGHKS, CDR2 YYEKEE (reference sequence). V lost 4 bases to trimming and J lost 3 bases, with 15 bases between them. The CDR3 sequence is 15 residues long. CDR3 DNA: TGTGCCAGCAGCCCCGCGGGGGCGCGTACAGATACGCAGTATTTT. Amino acids: CASSPAGARTDTQYF.

The CDR3 loop reads CASSPIAGAAGELFF. DNA of the CDR3: TGTGCCAGCAGTCCGATAGCGGGAGCGGCCGGGGAGCTGTTTTTT. The chain couples TRBV7-6 to TRBJ2-2, with 9 bases aligning to TRBD2. The CDR3 has 15 residues. Germline trimming cut 6 bases from V and 6 bases from J; bases unmatched to any gene: 8. Germline values: CDR1 SGHVS, CDR2 FNYEAQ. Supplemented by reference TRBV7-6 and TRBJ2-2, the full variable domain reads GAGVSQSPRYKVTKRGQDVALRCDPISGHVSLYWYRQALGQGPEFLTYFNYEAQQDKSGLPNDRFSAERPEGSISTLTIQRTEQRDSAMYRCASSPIAGAAGELFFGEGSRLTVL.

This clonotype was observed a handful of times. This chain connects TRBV21-1 to TRBJ1-2; the tabulated D call, TRBD1, remains unverified against the DNA. TRBV21-1 is described as a pseudogene. CDR3 length: 21 amino acids. Here the CDR3 DNA reads TGTGCCAGCAGACCTTCAGGGAGTGTGGAGATGTTAGAGTGTAGGGACTATGGCTACACCTTC. This encodes CASRPSGSVEMLECRDYGYTF.

This clonotype was counted at least ten times. The chain employs TRBV18 and TRBJ2-7; the D gene is possibly TRBD2 (5 bases). Germline lookup yields CDR1 KGHSH and CDR2 LQKENI. CDR3 length: 15 residues. With 2 bases removed from V and 0 bases from J, the gap between germline ends came to 11 bases. The CDR3, as DNA: TGTGCCAGCTCACCAGGCGGGCCTGGCTCCTACGAGCAGTACTTC. Translated, it gives CASSPGGPGSYEQYF.

The V and J genes are TRBV20-1 and TRBJ2-7, with D uncertain. Trimming pared 1 base from V and 7 bases from J, leaving 14 bases between. CDR1 and CDR2 from the germline V gene are DFQATT and SNEGSKA (reference sequence). CDR3 size: 13 residues. The CDR3 here is CSARVLVASEQYF. Written as DNA, the CDR3 is TGCAGTGCTAGAGTTTTGGTAGCATCTGAGCAGTACTTC.

This clonotype was found a few times. The chain carries TRBV12-3 or TRBV12-4 and TRBJ1-3, with D possibly being TRBD1 (5 bases). The V gene lost 5 bases and the J gene lost 3 bases, with 14 bases spanning the gap. The CDR3 sequence is 15 residues long. CDR3 in amino acids: CASSPTGGDGNTIYF. The CDR3 bases are TGTGCCAGCAGTCCAACAGGCGGGGATGGAAACACCATATATTTT.

The gene calls are TRBV12-3 or TRBV12-4 and TRBJ2-1, with a tentative D call TRBD1 (5 bases). The CDR3 extends over 15 amino acids. V was clipped by 7 bases and J by 3 bases, with 16 bases between them. The CDR3 loop reads CASTLMQGYYNEQFF. CDR3 nucleotides: TGTGCCAGCACCCTAATGCAGGGATACTACAATGAGCAGTTCTTC.

This clonotype was picked up many times. The V call is TRBV6-2 or TRBV6-3, the J call TRBJ1-2; no firm D call. In germline, CDR1 is MNHEY, CDR2 SVGEGT. The CDR3 has 17 residues. With 5 bases removed from V and 2 bases from J, the gap between germline ends came to 21 bases. CDR3 nucleotide sequence: TGTGCCAGCAGTCGGACCAACACGGGGAAGCCGAACTATGGCTACACCTTC. Encoded protein: CASSRTNTGKPNYGYTF.

The rearrangement uses TRBV27 and TRBJ1-1, with TRBD1 matching over 9 bases. After removal of 6 bases from V and 6 bases from J, the junction contained 11 bases not matched to a gene. The CDR3 contains 15 residues. Germline loops: CDR1 MNHEY, CDR2 SMNVEV (reference sequence). The CDR3 DNA reads TGTGCCAGCAGCCAGTTCCGGACAGGGGTCGCTGAAGCTTTCTTT. It encodes CASSQFRTGVAEAFF.

This clonotype was detected ten times or more. The chain couples TRBV20-1 to TRBJ1-2, with a weak D call TRBD1 (5 bases). With 2 bases removed from V and 5 bases from J, the gap between germline ends came to 9 bases. Germline CDR1 is DFQATT and CDR2 is SNEGSKA (reference sequence). The CDR3 has 12 residues. This chain's CDR3 is CSARYGAYGYTF. CDR3 sequence (DNA): TGCAGTGCTAGATACGGGGCTTATGGCTACACCTTC.

This clonotype was seen only a few times. The chain is built from TRBV25-1 and TRBJ2-5, with a weak D call TRBD2 (6 bases). Germline lookup yields CDR1 MGHDK and CDR2 SYGVNS. CDR3 length: 14 amino acids. The V end was cut by 1 base, the J end by 2 bases, with 8 bases between. The CDR3 here is CASSELGGQETQYF. CDR3 nucleotide sequence: TGTGCCAGCAGTGAATTGGGGGGTCAAGAGACCCAGTACTTC.